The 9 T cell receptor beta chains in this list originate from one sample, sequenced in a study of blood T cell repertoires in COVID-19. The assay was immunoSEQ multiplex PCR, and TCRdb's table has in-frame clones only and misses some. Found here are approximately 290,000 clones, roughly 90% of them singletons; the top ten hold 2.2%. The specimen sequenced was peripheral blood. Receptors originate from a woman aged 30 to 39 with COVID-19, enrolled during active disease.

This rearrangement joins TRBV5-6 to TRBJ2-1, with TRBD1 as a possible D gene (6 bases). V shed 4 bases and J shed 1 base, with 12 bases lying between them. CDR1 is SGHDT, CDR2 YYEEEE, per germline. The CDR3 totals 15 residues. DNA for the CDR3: TGTGCCAGCAGCACTACAGGGCGTTCCTACAATGAGCAGTTCTTC. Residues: CASSTTGRSYNEQFF.

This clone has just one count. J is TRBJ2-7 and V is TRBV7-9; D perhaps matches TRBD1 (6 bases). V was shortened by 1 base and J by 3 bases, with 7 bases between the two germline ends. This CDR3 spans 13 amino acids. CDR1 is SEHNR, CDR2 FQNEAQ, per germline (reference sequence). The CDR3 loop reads CASSLGQVYEQYF. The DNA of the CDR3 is TGTGCCAGCAGCTTAGGACAGGTCTACGAGCAGTACTTC.

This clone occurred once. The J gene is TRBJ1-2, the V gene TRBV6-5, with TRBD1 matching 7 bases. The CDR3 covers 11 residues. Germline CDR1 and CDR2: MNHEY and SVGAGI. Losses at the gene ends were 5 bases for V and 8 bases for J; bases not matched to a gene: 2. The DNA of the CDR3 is TGTGCCAGCAGTACAGGGGTCGGCTACACCTTC. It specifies CASSTGVGYTF.

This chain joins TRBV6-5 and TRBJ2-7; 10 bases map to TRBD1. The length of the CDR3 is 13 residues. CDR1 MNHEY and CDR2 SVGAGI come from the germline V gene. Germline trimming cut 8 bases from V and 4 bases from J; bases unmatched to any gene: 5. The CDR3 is CASAPGQGYEQYF. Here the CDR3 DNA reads TGTGCCAGCGCTCCGGGACAGGGGTACGAGCAGTACTTC.

CDR3 DNA sequence: TGTGCCAGTACCTGGGGGCCGGTCACCGGGGAGCTGTTTTTT. Its translation: CASTWGPVTGELFF. V and J are TRBV19 and TRBJ2-2; a weak D match, TRBD1 (6 bases). Germline CDR1 is LNHDA and CDR2 is SQIVND (reference sequence). The CDR3 loop spans 14 amino acids. Trimming pared 7 bases from V and 4 bases from J, leaving 13 bases between.

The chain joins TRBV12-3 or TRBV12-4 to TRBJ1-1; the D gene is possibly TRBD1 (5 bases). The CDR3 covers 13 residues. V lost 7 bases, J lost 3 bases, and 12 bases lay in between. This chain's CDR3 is CASTDTGDTEAFF. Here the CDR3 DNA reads TGTGCCAGCACAGATACAGGAGACACTGAAGCTTTCTTT.

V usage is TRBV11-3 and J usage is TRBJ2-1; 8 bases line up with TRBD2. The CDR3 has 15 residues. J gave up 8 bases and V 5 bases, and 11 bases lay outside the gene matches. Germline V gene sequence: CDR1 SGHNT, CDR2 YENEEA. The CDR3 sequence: CASSPGTSEGDEQFF. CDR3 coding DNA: TGTGCCAGCAGCCCCGGGACTAGTGAGGGGGATGAGCAGTTCTTC.

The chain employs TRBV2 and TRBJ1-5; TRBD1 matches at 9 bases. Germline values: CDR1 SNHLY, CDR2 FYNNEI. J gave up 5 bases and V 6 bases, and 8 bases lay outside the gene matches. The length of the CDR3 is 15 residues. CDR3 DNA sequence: TGTGCCAGCAGGCCGACAGGGGGTAAGGATCAGCCCCAGCATTTT. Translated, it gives CASRPTGGKDQPQHF.

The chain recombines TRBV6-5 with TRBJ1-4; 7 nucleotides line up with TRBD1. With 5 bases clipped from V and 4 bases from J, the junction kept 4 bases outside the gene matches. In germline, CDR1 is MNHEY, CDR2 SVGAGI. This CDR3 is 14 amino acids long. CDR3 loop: CASSPQGLNEKLFF. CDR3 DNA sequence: TGTGCCAGCAGTCCACAGGGGCTTAATGAAAAACTGTTTTTT.